The rows below give T cell receptor beta chains drawn from one sample of a study of blood T cell repertoires in COVID-19. Generated by immunoSEQ multiplex PCR, the TCRdb table keeps only in-frame clones and is missing some. The repertoire consists of 250,000 to 300,000 clones, with 80% to 90% occurring once and the leading ten covering about an eighth. Material: peripheral blood. These receptors were obtained from a woman between 65 and 79 years old with COVID-19, enrolled during active disease. The CDR3 runs from the conserved cysteine through the conserved F or W. Each record gives: J gene, V gene, D gene, clone size, CDR3 protein, CDR3 DNA. The D gene is left open where the match is weak. Expanded clones get a size class; other rows say once, few or many, or leave the size out.

>TRBJ1-2|TRBV5-6|.|.
CASSSEPYGYTF
TGTGCCAGCAGCTCGGAGCCTTATGGCTACACCTTC
>TRBJ1-5|TRBV6-5|.|.
CASSYSMGANQPQHF
TGTGCCAGCAGTTACTCGATGGGGGCTAATCAGCCCCAGCATTTT
>TRBJ2-7|TRBV9|.|once
CASSVGLSNYEQYF
TGTGCCAGCAGCGTAGGACTGAGTAACTACGAGCAGTACTTC
>TRBJ1-3|TRBV28|TRBD1|.
CASSGTGSGNTIYF
TGTGCCAGCAGTGGGACAGGGTCCGGAAACACCATATATTTT
>TRBJ2-1|TRBV4-3|TRBD2|.
CASSLAGGDHNEQFF
TGCGCCAGCAGCTTAGCGGGGGGGGATCATAATGAGCAGTTCTTC
>TRBJ1-4|TRBV5-5|TRBD1|.
CASSLAPTGDEKLFF
TGTGCCAGCAGCTTGGCCCCGACAGGGGACGAAAAACTGTTTTTT
>TRBJ1-2|TRBV18|TRBD1|.
CASSPADRANGYTF
TGTGCCAGCTCACCCGCGGACAGGGCAAATGGCTACACCTTC
>TRBJ1-2|TRBV24-1|TRBD1|few
CATSDSSAGGYGYTF
TGTGCCACCAGTGACTCTTCGGCAGGGGGATATGGCTACACCTTC
>TRBJ2-1|TRBV7-6|.|few
CASSLEGFSGRSGQFF
TGTGCCAGCAGCTTAGAAGGGTTTAGCGGACGGTCGGGGCAGTTCTTC
>TRBJ2-2|TRBV28|.|.
CASSPVGAEHGELFF
TGTGCCAGCAGCCCTGTGGGAGCAGAGCACGGGGAGCTGTTTTTT
>TRBJ1-2|TRBV9|TRBD1|few
CASSLGQGNYGYTF
TGTGCCAGCAGCCTTGGACAGGGTAACTATGGCTACACCTTC
>TRBJ2-6|TRBV5-1|TRBD1|.
CASTETGLDSGANVLTF
TGCGCCAGTACCGAGACAGGGTTGGACTCTGGGGCCAACGTCCTGACTTTC
>TRBJ1-6|TRBV10-3|.|.
CATGGALSYNSPLHF
TGTGCCACCGGGGGGGCCCTCTCCTATAATTCACCCCTCCACTTT
>TRBJ1-4|TRBV7-2|.|.
CASSKRSGEKLFF
TGTGCCAGCAGCAAGCGCAGCGGTGAAAAACTGTTTTTT
>TRBJ2-3|TRBV7-2|TRBD1|.
CASTQNSGGADTQYF
TGTGCCAGCACACAAAATTCAGGGGGCGCAGATACGCAGTATTTT
>TRBJ1-5|TRBV7-9|TRBD1|.
CASSSGGHSNQPQHF
TGTGCCAGCAGCTCAGGGGGACATAGCAATCAGCCCCAGCATTTT
>TRBJ2-5|TRBV5-1|TRBD1|.
CASTLDRAYETQYF
TGCGCCAGCACTTTGGACAGGGCTTATGAGACCCAGTACTTC
>TRBJ2-1|TRBV24-1|TRBD1|.
CATSDYGTGGNEQFF
TGTGCCACCAGTGATTACGGGACAGGGGGCAATGAGCAGTTCTTC
>TRBJ1-4|TRBV3-1/TRBV3-2|TRBD1|.
CASSHGQGNEKLFF
TGTGCCAGCAGCCACGGACAGGGCAATGAAAAACTGTTTTTT
>TRBJ1-2|TRBV2|TRBD1|.
CASSEGQGVYGYTF
TGTGCCAGCAGTGAGGGACAGGGGGTCTATGGCTACACCTTC
>TRBJ2-7|TRBV27|TRBD1|.
CASSTRQGYYEQYF
TGTGCCAGCAGTACCAGACAGGGTTACTACGAGCAGTACTTC
>TRBJ2-3|TRBV9|TRBD2|.
CASSVGRGRTDTQYF
TGTGCCAGCAGCGTAGGGCGGGGGAGAACAGATACGCAGTATTTT
>TRBJ2-5|TRBV5-1|TRBD2|.
CASSPAGLATETQYF
TGCGCCAGCAGCCCGGCGGGACTAGCGACGGAGACCCAGTACTTC
>TRBJ2-6|TRBV24-1|TRBD1|.
CATSPRGSIPLREANVLTF
TGTGCCACCAGTCCCAGGGGGTCCATACCTCTCAGGGAGGCCAACGTCCTGACTTTC
>TRBJ1-1|TRBV11-2|.|.
CASSSHQVTPDTEAFF
TGTGCCAGCAGCTCCCATCAGGTTACGCCGGACACTGAAGCTTTCTTT
>TRBJ2-3|TRBV20-1|TRBD2|.
CSASIGGGATDTQYF
TGCAGTGCTAGTATTGGCGGGGGGGCGACAGATACGCAGTATTTT
>TRBJ2-5|TRBV27|.|few
CASSHSGQETQYF
TGTGCCAGCAGTCATTCAGGTCAAGAGACCCAGTACTTC
>TRBJ1-2|TRBV19|.|.
CASSMDEGYYGYTF
TGTGCCAGTAGTATGGATGAGGGATACTATGGCTACACCTTC
>TRBJ1-2|TRBV6-2/TRBV6-3|TRBD1|.
CASSYSGQGARGYTF
TGTGCCAGCAGTTACAGTGGCCAGGGGGCTCGCGGCTACACCTTC